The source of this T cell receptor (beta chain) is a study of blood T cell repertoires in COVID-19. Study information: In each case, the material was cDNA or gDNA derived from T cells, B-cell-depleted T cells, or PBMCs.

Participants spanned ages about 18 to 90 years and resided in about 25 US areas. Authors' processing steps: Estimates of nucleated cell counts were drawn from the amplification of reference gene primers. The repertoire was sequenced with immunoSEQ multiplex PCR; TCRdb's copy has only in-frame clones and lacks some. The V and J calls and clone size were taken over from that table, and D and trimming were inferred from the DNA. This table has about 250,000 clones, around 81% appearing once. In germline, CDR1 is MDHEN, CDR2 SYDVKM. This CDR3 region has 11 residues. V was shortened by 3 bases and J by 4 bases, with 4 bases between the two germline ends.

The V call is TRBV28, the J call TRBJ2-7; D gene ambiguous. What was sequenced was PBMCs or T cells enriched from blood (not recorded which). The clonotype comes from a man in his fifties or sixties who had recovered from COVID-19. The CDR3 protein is CASSFRYEQYF. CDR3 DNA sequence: TGTGCCAGCAGTTTTCGGTACGAGCAGTACTTC.